This T cell receptor beta chain was captured by sequencing in a study of Graves' ophthalmopathy and Graves' hyperthyroidism. The wider study: A follow-up of 18 months without ophthalmopathy meant that hyperthyroidism was stable.

Diagnosis used clinical symptoms, serum thyroxine, TRAb, thyroid ultrasound and orbital computed tomography. Note on this clonotype: A single base separates this from a much larger clone, so it may be a read error.

The CDR3 extends over 15 amino acids. RNA transcripts provided the template for amplifying TCR beta CDR3 regions. The library came from an HTBI-primed first-round RT-PCR and a second-round multiplex PCR. In TCRdb, the multiplex PCR reads were re-called with MiXCR into one record per CDR3 protein. The sample lists approximately 540,000 distinct CDR3 sequences, under 45% occurring once. The chain carries TRBV5-2 and TRBJ1-2. TRBV5-2 is a pseudogene locus. This TCR was sampled from an adult man with Graves' hyperthyroidism. Sequenced: peripheral blood or thyroid tissue (not recorded which). In DNA form, the CDR3 reads TGTGCCAGCAACACCCGAGGAGGGGACTTCTATGGCTACACCTTC. It is translated as CASNTRGGDFYGYTF.